The present T cell receptor (beta chain) was sequenced within a study of technical replicates of blood from a handful of donors. Germline loops: CDR1 MGHRA, CDR2 YSYEKL. This CDR3 is built from 17 residues. Trimming took 0 bases from V and 4 from J; bases not matched to a gene: 8. Data came from immunoSEQ multiplex PCR; TCRdb stores just in-frame clones and leaves some out. The table shows tens of thousands of clones, with roughly 96% occurring only once. This TCR was sampled from a human donor in good health. This chain uses TRBV4-1 with TRBJ1-2, with 10 bases matching TRBD1. The sequencing sample was made of T cells isolated from PBMCs. The CDR3 DNA is TGCGCCAGCAGCCAAGAGCCCGGGACAGGGGATGGCTATGGCTACACCTTC. Encoded protein: CASSQEPGTGDGYGYTF.